The source of this T cell receptor (beta chain) is a study of vaccination and CD4 T cells after COVID-19. Study-level background: Post-COVID sampling occurred a median approximately 99 days after diagnosis (range 35 to 161). Overlapping SARS-CoV-2, HCoV-NL63, HCoV-OC43 and HCoV-229E spike peptides stimulated the cells. Findings of the study overall: Researchers report that a median about 86% of reactive clones in convalescent patients surfaced only post-vaccination. Convalescent patients had 304 of 307 vaccine-specific clones showing spike mono-reactivity.

This clonotype turned up a few times. What it recognizes is unknown. Treatment noted: roughly 11-day PBMC culture with coronavirus spike peptide pools or control peptides (ViraFEST assay). Sequenced with the Oncomine TCR Beta short-read assay was DNA taken from cultured CD4+ T cells. TCRdb passed the PCR reads through MiXCR, listing each CDR3 protein once. This table has 15,000 to 20,000 distinct CDR3 sequences, 70% appearing once. Trimming pared 6 bases from V and 1 base from J, leaving 10 bases between. This CDR3 is 14 amino acids long. Germline V gene sequence: CDR1 MDHEN, CDR2 SYDVKM. The clonotype was recovered from a human donor who had recovered from COVID-19. The source material was CD4+ T cells from blood, cultured in vitro. The chain carries TRBV28 and TRBJ1-5; D is ambiguous. CDR3 nucleotide sequence: TGTGCCAGCAGCTCAGAGGGAAGCAATCAGCCCCAGCATTTT. Translated: CASSSEGSNQPQHF.